This TCR beta chain was observed in a study of T-cell memory formation after mild COVID-19. Trimming cost V 4 bases and J 2 bases; bases outside gene matches: 3. The CDR3 loop spans 14 amino acids. Germline-derived CDR1 and CDR2 are ENHRY and SYGVKD. This clonotype was detected only a few times. TCRdb redid the calling of the 5' RACE reads with MiXCR, one entry per CDR3 protein. There are under 200,000 distinct CDR3 sequences in the sample; around a third occur only once, and more than 10% lies in the top ten. V usage is TRBV10-3 and J usage is TRBJ2-7; TRBD1 matches 9 bases. Material for sequencing was PBMCs or a T cell subset sorted from them (not recorded which). The receptor's source is an adult woman who had mild COVID-19 (a few samples of this study predate the infection). Cell type and time point are not known. The CDR3 protein is CAISGTGEAYEQYF. The CDR3 DNA sequence: TGTGCCATCAGTGGGACAGGGGAGGCCTACGAGCAGTACTTC.